The 25 T cell receptor beta chains presented below share a single source sample, sequenced in a study of T cells after yellow fever vaccination. MiXCR, run by TCRdb on the 5' RACE reads, gives a single entry per CDR3 protein. The sample has about 300,000 distinct CDR3 sequences, 6.8% seen once; the top ten hold around 17%. The source material was PBMCs, sampled around 45 days after the first yellow fever vaccination. The receptors derive from a man between 18 and 35 years old who received the YFV17D yellow fever vaccine.

The chain links TRBV20-1 to TRBJ2-3; D is unresolved. The germline V and J ends were trimmed by 6 bases and 1 base, with 11 bases remaining between them. The CDR3 is 13 residues long. The germline gives CDR1 DFQATT, CDR2 SNEGSKA (reference sequence). CDR3 sequence reads: CSAAVQGTDTQYF. CDR3 DNA: TGCAGTGCCGCTGTTCAGGGCACAGATACGCAGTATTTT.

This clonotype was seen more than once but under ten times. The chain has TRBV7-2 and TRBJ1-2; 10 bases fit TRBD1. CDR1 SGHTA and CDR2 FQGNSA come from the germline V gene. The ends lost 2 bases at V and 7 bases at J; junction bases unmatched: 13. The CDR3 is 17 amino acids. The DNA for the CDR3 is TGTGCCAGCAGCTTATTTCGCGCGACAGGGGGCGGCTTTGGCTACACCTTC. This gives the protein CASSLFRATGGGFGYTF. The whole variable domain, filled in from reference TRBV7-2 and TRBJ1-2, reads GAGVSQSPSNKVTEKGKDVELRCDPISGHTALYWYRQSLGQGLEFLIYFQGNSAPDKSGLPSDRFSAERTGGSVSTLTIQRTQQEDSAVYLCASSLFRATGGGFGYTFGSGTRLTVV.

This clonotype was observed many times. J is TRBJ1-2 and V is TRBV7-9; D gene unclear. V was shortened by 5 bases and J by 5 bases, with 9 bases between the two germline ends. CDR3 length: 12 amino acids. Germline CDR1 reads SEHNR; CDR2 reads FQNEAQ (reference sequence). CDR3 loop: CASSPRRYGYTF. DNA for the CDR3: TGTGCCAGCAGCCCTAGGCGATATGGCTACACCTTC.

This clonotype has more than one count but fewer than ten. The V gene is TRBV6-5, the J gene TRBJ1-2; D not certain. The germline V gene encodes CDR1 MNHEY and CDR2 SVGAGI. V gave up 0 bases and J gave up 1 base, with 6 bases separating them. This CDR3 spans 14 amino acids. Here the CDR3 DNA reads TGTGCCAGCAGTTACTCGGCAGATAACTATGGCTACACCTTC. As protein: CASSYSADNYGYTF.

This clonotype was counted only a few times. The chain carries TRBV3-1 and TRBJ2-2, with D possibly being TRBD1 (5 bases). The length of the CDR3 is 15 residues. Germline CDR1 reads LGHDT; CDR2 reads YNNKEL (reference sequence). Trimming removed 7 bases at V and 3 bases at J, with 15 bases between. The CDR3 loop reads CASTKKTAYTGELFF. CDR3 DNA: TGTGCCAGCACCAAGAAGACAGCCTACACCGGGGAGCTGTTTTTT.

This clonotype was seen only once. One base away lies a much larger clone, so this may be a sequencing read error. The chain combines TRBV5-8 with TRBJ1-2, with TRBD1 matching 8 bases. Germline V gene lookup returns CDR1 SGHTS and CDR2 YDEGEE. With V trimmed by 4 bases and J by 9 bases, 14 bases remained unmatched. The CDR3 totals 15 residues. The CDR3 coding sequence is TGTGCCAGCAGCCTGAGGGACAGGCCAATATCTAGCTACACCTTC. Protein product: CASSLRDRPISSYTF.

This clonotype was picked up many times. This rearrangement joins TRBV7-2 to TRBJ1-6; no clear D gene. The length of the CDR3 is 14 residues. Looked up from germline, CDR1 is SGHTA and CDR2 is FQGNSA. V gave up 5 bases and J gave up 6 bases, with 11 bases separating them. CDR3 in amino acids: CASSPGVSNSPLHF. CDR3 DNA: TGTGCCAGCAGCCCAGGCGTCTCTAATTCACCCCTCCACTTT. The whole variable domain, remainder taken from reference TRBV7-2 and TRBJ1-6, is GAGVSQSPSNKVTEKGKDVELRCDPISGHTALYWYRQSLGQGLEFLIYFQGNSAPDKSGLPSDRFSAERTGGSVSTLTIQRTQQEDSAVYLCASSPGVSNSPLHFGNGTRLTVT.

This clonotype appeared a few times. The V and J genes are TRBV23-1 and TRBJ2-3, with TRBD2 identical over 9 bases. TRBV23-1 belongs to the ORF category, with a function that is uncertain. This CDR3 is 14 amino acids long. After removal of 8 bases from V and 4 bases from J, the junction contained 7 bases not matched to a gene. CDR3 in amino acids: CASRGGGASDTQYF. The CDR3 DNA reads as TGCGCCAGCCGGGGCGGGGGGGCATCAGATACGCAGTATTTT.

The CDR3 coding sequence is TGTGCCAGCAGCTTATTAGCGGGGGGGCTTTATACGCAGTATTTT. Protein sequence: CASSLLAGGLYTQYF. J is TRBJ2-3 and V is TRBV7-3; 11 positions match TRBD2. CDR1 and CDR2 from the germline V gene are SGHTA and FQGTGA. With V trimmed by 2 bases and J by 7 bases, 5 bases remained unmatched. The CDR3 spans 15 residues.

At least ten counts were recorded for this clonotype. The V and J genes are TRBV7-2 and TRBJ2-1; 7 bases are a match to TRBD2. The CDR3 totals 15 residues. Germline V gives CDR1 SGHTA, CDR2 FQGNSA. J lost 3 bases, V lost 5 bases, and 7 bases had no gene match. CDR3 DNA: TGTGCCAGCAGCACGAGCGGGGCGGTCTACAATGAGCAGTTCTTC. It encodes CASSTSGAVYNEQFF.

This chain joins TRBV20-1 and TRBJ2-7, with TRBD2 identical over 8 bases. The CDR3 is 14 amino acids. V lost 6 bases to trimming and J lost 3 bases; unmatched junction nucleotides: 10. Germline CDR1 and CDR2: DFQATT and SNEGSKA (reference sequence). This CDR3 reads CSARTQLADYEQYF. The CDR3 coding sequence is TGCAGTGCGAGGACCCAACTAGCGGACTACGAGCAGTACTTC.

A few counts support this clonotype. V usage is TRBV7-2 and J usage is TRBJ1-1, with D unclear. Germline V gene lookup returns CDR1 SGHTA and CDR2 FQGNSA. The CDR3 is 12 amino acids. V lost 5 bases to trimming and J lost 11 bases, with 15 bases between them. DNA for the CDR3: TGTGCCAGCAGCCCCGACTCGGGTTCTGCTTTCTTT. Residues: CASSPDSGSAFF.

This clonotype was recorded a few times. The chain uses TRBV4-2 and TRBJ2-2, with 9 bases fitting TRBD2. Germline V gene lookup returns CDR1 LGHNA and CDR2 YNFKEQ. With 0 bases clipped from V and 4 bases from J, the junction kept 3 bases outside the gene matches. CDR3 length: 16 amino acids. Here the CDR3 reads CASSQEAGGATGELFF. CDR3 coding DNA: TGTGCCAGCAGCCAAGAGGCGGGGGGGGCCACCGGGGAGCTGTTTTTT.

This clonotype turned up a few times. This chain links TRBV5-1 with TRBJ2-3, with 16 nucleotides matching TRBD2. V lost 3 bases and J lost 6; bases outside the gene matches: 4. This CDR3 comprises 16 residues. Germline loops: CDR1 SGHRS, CDR2 YFSETQ. In DNA form, the CDR3 reads TGCGCCAGCAGCTCGGGACTAGCGGGGGGGCGCGATACGCAGTATTTT. Its protein is CASSSGLAGGRDTQYF. Looking up the rest from reference TRBV5-1 and TRBJ2-3 gives the full variable domain: KAGVTQTPRYLIKTRGQQVTLSCSPISGHRSVSWYQQTPGQGLQFLFEYFSETQRNKGNFPGRFSGRQFSNSRSEMNVSTLELGDSALYLCASSSGLAGGRDTQYFGPGTRLTVL.

This clonotype was counted between two and nine times. The CDR3 protein is CATSTGSVSYNSPLHF. The CDR3 coding sequence is TGTGCCACTTCGACAGGGTCTGTCTCCTATAATTCACCCCTCCACTTT. The V gene is TRBV19, the J gene TRBJ1-6; TRBD1 matches 7 bases. V was clipped by 10 bases and J by 0 bases; unmatched bases: 9. The CDR3 loop spans 16 amino acids. The V gene's germline CDR1 is LNHDA and CDR2 SQIVND (reference sequence).

The table lists this clonotype with a few counts. CDR3 nucleotides: TGTGCCAGTTCAGGCATGGGGTTTACGTACGAGCAGTACTTC. It encodes CASSGMGFTYEQYF. This chain uses TRBV18 with TRBJ2-7; the D is unclear. Deletions cut 9 bases from V and 4 bases from J, with 19 bases between. The CDR3 consists of 14 residues. Germline assignment: CDR1 KGHSH and CDR2 LQKENI.

The J gene is TRBJ2-6, the V gene TRBV5-6; D gene ambiguous. V lost 0 bases, J lost 4 bases, and 11 bases lay in between. This CDR3 comprises 16 residues. Germline V CDR1 and CDR2: SGHDT, YYEEEE. The DNA of the CDR3 is TGTGCCAGCAGCTTGGCCACGGGTCGCGGGGCCAACGTCCTGACTTTC. This encodes CASSLATGRGANVLTF.

V is TRBV5-6 and J is TRBJ2-1, with 8 bases identical to TRBD2. CDR3 length: 15 residues. Unmatched junction bases numbered 6, after V lost 0 bases and J lost 7 bases. The germline V gene encodes CDR1 SGHDT and CDR2 YYEEEE. The CDR3 region is CASSLVAGRGNEQFF. DNA for the CDR3: TGTGCCAGCAGCTTGGTAGCGGGGCGTGGGAATGAGCAGTTCTTC.

The chain carries TRBV15 and TRBJ2-3; TRBD2 might be the D (6 bases). The V gene's germline CDR1 is LNHNV and CDR2 YYDKDF (reference sequence). This CDR3 spans 16 amino acids. V gave up 0 bases and J gave up 7 bases, with 17 bases separating them. For the CDR3, the DNA is TGTGCCACCAGCAGAGATTACGCGGGGTCGGCGAATACGCAGTATTTT. Translation gives CATSRDYAGSANTQYF.

Turning to this clonotype: A junction boundary mismatches the germline segment, possibly from a read error. The rearrangement joins TRBV4-1 to TRBJ2-3; D gene unclear. The CDR3 contains 14 residues. CDR1 and CDR2 (germline): MGHRA, YSYEKL. The chain's CDR3 is CASSHYRETDTLYF. CDR3 coding DNA: TGCGCCAGCAGCCATTATAGGGAAACAGATACGCTGTATTTT.

This clonotype has a handful of counts. The chain recombines TRBV7-2 with TRBJ2-7; unclear D gene. V shed 2 bases and J shed 3 bases, with 8 bases lying between them. The CDR3 has 13 amino acids. Germline assignment: CDR1 SGHTA and CDR2 FQGNSA. This CDR3 is CASSLFQDYEQYV. For the CDR3, the DNA is TGTGCCAGCAGCTTATTTCAGGACTACGAGCAGTACGTC.

This clonotype was counted ten times or more. This chain joins TRBV5-1 and TRBJ2-1; D tentatively reads TRBD1 or TRBD2 (7 bases each). The CDR3 is 16 amino acids. V was clipped by 0 bases and J by 4 bases, with 14 bases between them. The germline CDR1 and CDR2 sequences are SGHRS and YFSETQ. The CDR3, as DNA: TGCGCCAGCAGCTTGGCCGCAGGGGGGGTATACAATGAGCAGTTCTTC. This sequence encodes CASSLAAGGVYNEQFF.

The chain uses TRBV5-5 and TRBJ2-2; D assignment may be TRBD1 or TRBD2 (5 bases each). Germline V CDR1 and CDR2: SGHKS, YYEKEE (reference sequence). The V gene lost 5 bases and the J gene lost 4 bases, with 15 bases spanning the gap. The CDR3 has 15 amino acids. The CDR3 reads CASSSRGRATGELFF. CDR3 DNA: TGTGCCAGCAGTTCGAGGGGCAGGGCCACCGGGGAGCTGTTTTTT.

The V call is TRBV6-1, the J call TRBJ2-1, with a tentative D call TRBD2 (5 bases). Between the trimmed V and J ends, which lost 6 bases and 6 bases, there was a span of 12 bases. CDR1 and CDR2 (germline): MNHNS, SASEGT. The CDR3 is made up of 13 amino acids. The DNA for the CDR3 is TGTGCCAGCAGCCCCGGACTGTTCAATGAGCAGTTCTTC. It codes for CASSPGLFNEQFF.

This clonotype appeared a few times. J is TRBJ1-2 and V is TRBV7-2, with 12 positions matching TRBD1. The junction had 5 bases not matched to a gene; V was cut back by 6 bases and J by 6 bases. This CDR3 is 14 amino acids long. The germline V gene has CDR1 SGHTA and CDR2 FQGNSA. The CDR3: CASSSGTGGNGYTF. CDR3 DNA sequence: TGTGCCAGCAGTTCTGGGACAGGGGGCAATGGCTACACCTTC.